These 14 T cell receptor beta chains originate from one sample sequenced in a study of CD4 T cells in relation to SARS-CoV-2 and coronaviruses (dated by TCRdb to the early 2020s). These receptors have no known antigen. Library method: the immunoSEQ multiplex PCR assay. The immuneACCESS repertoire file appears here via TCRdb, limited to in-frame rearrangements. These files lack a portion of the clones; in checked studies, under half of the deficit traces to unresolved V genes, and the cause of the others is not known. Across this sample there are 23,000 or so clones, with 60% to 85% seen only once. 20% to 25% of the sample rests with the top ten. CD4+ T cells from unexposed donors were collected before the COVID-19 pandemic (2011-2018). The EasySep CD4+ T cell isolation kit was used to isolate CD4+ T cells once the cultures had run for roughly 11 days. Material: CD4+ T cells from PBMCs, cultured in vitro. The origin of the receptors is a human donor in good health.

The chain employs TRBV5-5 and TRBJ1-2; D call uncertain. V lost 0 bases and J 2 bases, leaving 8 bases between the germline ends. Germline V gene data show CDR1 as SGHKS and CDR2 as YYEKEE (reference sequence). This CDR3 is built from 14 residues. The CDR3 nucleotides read TGTGCCAGCAGCTTGGGTGTAAGGAACTATGGCTACACCTTC. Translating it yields CASSLGVRNYGYTF.

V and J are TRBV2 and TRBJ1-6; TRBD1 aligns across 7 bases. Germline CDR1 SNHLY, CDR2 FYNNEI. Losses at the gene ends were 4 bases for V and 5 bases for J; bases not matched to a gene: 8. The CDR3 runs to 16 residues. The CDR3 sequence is CASSAFGTDHNSPLHF. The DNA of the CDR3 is TGTGCCAGCAGTGCGTTTGGGACAGACCATAATTCACCCCTCCACTTT.

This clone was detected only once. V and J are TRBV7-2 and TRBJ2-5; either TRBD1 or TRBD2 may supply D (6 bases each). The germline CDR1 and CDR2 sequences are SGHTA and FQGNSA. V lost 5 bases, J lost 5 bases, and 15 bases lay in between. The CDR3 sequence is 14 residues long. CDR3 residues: CASSQMGGRETQYF. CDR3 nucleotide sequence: TGTGCCAGCAGCCAAATGGGGGGCCGGGAGACCCAGTACTTC.

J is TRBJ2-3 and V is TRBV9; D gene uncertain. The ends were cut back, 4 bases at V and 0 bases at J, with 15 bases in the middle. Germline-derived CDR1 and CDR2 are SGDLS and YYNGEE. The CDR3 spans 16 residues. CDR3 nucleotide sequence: TGTGCCAGCAGCCCCGTAGGGCTTTCTAGCACAGATACGCAGTATTTT. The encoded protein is CASSPVGLSSTDTQYF.

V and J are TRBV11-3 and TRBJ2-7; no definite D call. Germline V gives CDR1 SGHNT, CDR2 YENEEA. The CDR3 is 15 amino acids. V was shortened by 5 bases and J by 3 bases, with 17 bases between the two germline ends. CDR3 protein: CASSLGEAAFYEQYF. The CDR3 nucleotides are TGTGCCAGCAGCCTTGGTGAGGCTGCTTTCTACGAGCAGTACTTC.

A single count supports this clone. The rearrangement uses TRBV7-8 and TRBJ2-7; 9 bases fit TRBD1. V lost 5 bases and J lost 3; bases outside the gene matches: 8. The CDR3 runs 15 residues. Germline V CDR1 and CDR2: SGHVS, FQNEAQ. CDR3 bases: TGTGCCAGCAGCCCTGGGACAGGGTCATTCTACGAGCAGTACTTC. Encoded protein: CASSPGTGSFYEQYF. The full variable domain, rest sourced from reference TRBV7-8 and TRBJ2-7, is GAGVSQSPRYKVAKRGQDVALRCDPISGHVSLFWYQQALGQGPEFLTYFQNEAQLDKSGLPSDRFFAERPEGSVSTLKIQRTQQEDSAVYLCASSPGTGSFYEQYFGPGTRLTVT.

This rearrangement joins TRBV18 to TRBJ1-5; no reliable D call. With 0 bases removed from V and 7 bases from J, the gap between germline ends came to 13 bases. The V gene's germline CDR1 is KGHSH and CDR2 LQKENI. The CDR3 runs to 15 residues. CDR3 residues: CASSPPAAVGQPQHF. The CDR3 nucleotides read TGTGCCAGCTCACCACCGGCGGCAGTGGGACAGCCCCAGCATTTT.

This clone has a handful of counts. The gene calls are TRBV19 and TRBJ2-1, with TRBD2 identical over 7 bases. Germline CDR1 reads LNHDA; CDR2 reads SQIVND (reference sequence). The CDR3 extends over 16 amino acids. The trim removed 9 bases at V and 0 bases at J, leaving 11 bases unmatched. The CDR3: CASGVAGPSSYNEQFF. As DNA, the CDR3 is TGTGCCAGCGGAGTAGCGGGTCCTAGCTCCTACAATGAGCAGTTCTTC. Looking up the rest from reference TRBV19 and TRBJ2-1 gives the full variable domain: DGGITQSPKYLFRKEGQNVTLSCEQNLNHDAMYWYRQDPGQGLRLIYYSQIVNDFQKGDIAEGYSVSREKKESFPLTVTSAQKNPTAFYLCASGVAGPSSYNEQFFGPGTRLTVL.

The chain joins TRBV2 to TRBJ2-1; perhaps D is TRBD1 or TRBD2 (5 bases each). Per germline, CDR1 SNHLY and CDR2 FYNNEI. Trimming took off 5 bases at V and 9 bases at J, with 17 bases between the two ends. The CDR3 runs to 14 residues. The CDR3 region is CASSRDLSWGEQFF. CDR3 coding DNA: TGTGCCAGCAGTAGGGACCTTTCCTGGGGTGAGCAGTTCTTC.

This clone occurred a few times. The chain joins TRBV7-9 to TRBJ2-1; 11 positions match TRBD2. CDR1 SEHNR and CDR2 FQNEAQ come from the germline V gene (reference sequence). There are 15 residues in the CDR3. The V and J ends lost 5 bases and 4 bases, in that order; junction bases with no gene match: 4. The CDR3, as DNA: TGTGCCAGCAGCCTACTAGCGGGAGCGTACAATGAGCAGTTCTTC. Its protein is CASSLLAGAYNEQFF.

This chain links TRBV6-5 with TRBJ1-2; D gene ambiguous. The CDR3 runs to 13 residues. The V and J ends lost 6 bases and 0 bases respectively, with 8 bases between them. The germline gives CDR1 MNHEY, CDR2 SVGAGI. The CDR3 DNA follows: TGTGCCAGCAGGTCGAACACTAACTATGGCTACACCTTC. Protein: CASRSNTNYGYTF.

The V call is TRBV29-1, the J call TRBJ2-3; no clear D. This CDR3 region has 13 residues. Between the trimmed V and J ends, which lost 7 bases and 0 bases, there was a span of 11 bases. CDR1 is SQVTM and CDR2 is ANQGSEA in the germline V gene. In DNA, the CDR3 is TGCAGCGCGGCCAAAGCTAGCACAGATACGCAGTATTTT. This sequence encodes CSAAKASTDTQYF.

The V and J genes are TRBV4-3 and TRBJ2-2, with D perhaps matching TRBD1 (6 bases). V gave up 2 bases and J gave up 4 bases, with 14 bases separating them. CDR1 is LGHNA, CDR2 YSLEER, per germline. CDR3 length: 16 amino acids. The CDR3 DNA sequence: TGCGCCAGCAGCCAAAACAAACAGGGCGGCACCGGGGAGCTGTTTTTT. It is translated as CASSQNKQGGTGELFF.

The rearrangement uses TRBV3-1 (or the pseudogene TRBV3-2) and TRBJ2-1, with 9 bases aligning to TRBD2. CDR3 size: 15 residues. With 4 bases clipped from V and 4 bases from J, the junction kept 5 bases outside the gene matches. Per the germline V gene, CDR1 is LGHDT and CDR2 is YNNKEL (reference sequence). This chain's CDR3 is CASSRETSGYNEQFF. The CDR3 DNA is TGTGCCAGCAGCCGGGAGACTAGCGGTTACAATGAGCAGTTCTTC.